The next 2 T cell receptor beta chains were all read from a single sample in a study of blood T cell repertoires in COVID-19. Assay used: immunoSEQ multiplex PCR; TCRdb lists only in-frame clones, some missing. The data contain under 350,000 clones, 85% to 90% of them singletons. The sample was peripheral blood. These receptors came from a woman aged 25 to 39 with COVID-19, enrolled during active disease.

The rearrangement links TRBV10-3 to TRBJ1-6, with a weak D call TRBD1 (5 bases). Trimming pared 2 bases from V and 7 bases from J, leaving 12 bases between. The CDR3 has 15 residues. Germline V lookup: CDR1 ENHRY, CDR2 SYGVKD. Here the CDR3 DNA reads TGTGCCATCAGTGAGGAGGGAGGGGTAAATTCACCCCTCCACTTT. Protein sequence: CAISEEGGVNSPLHF.

The table lists this clone with a count of one. The rearrangement uses TRBV27 and TRBJ2-1; 8 bases line up with TRBD1. From germline, CDR1 is MNHEY and CDR2 SMNVEV (reference sequence). J gave up 9 bases and V 8 bases, and 12 bases lay outside the gene matches. The CDR3 consists of 14 residues. CDR3 amino acids: CASFERTGFGEQFF. CDR3 in DNA: TGTGCCAGCTTCGAACGGACAGGGTTTGGTGAGCAGTTCTTC.